The 16 T cell receptor beta chains below were found in one sample sequenced in a study of cytomegalovirus exposure and HLA in healthy donors. The PCR ran on 60 Vbeta and 13 Jbeta primers. Using immunoSEQ multiplex PCR, the repertoire was profiled, and TCRdb retains in-frame clones only, with some absent. The sample includes some 120,000 clones, less than 80% seen only once; the top ten take 3% to 4.5%. The sequencing sample was made of PBMCs. The receptors here all came from a man under 40 in good health and CMV-seronegative.

This chain joins TRBV10-1 and TRBJ2-1; D call uncertain. The germline V and J ends were trimmed by 5 bases and 8 bases, with 10 bases remaining between them. Germline V gene sequence: CDR1 WNHNN, CDR2 SYGVQD (reference sequence). The CDR3 spans 12 residues. Here the CDR3 reads CASSREHDEQFF. The CDR3 nucleotides read TGCGCCAGCAGTAGAGAGCATGATGAGCAGTTCTTC.

The genes are TRBV7-5 and TRBJ1-2; the table gives TRBD1 as D, unverified against the DNA. TRBV7-5 is a documented pseudogene. The CDR3 totals 14 residues. The CDR3 DNA reads as TGTGCCAGAAGCTTAGCGAACAGGGTCTATGGCTACACCTTC. Residues: CARSLANRVYGYTF.

Here the CDR3 reads CASSPSGGYSTDTQYF. CDR3 in DNA: TGCGCCAGCAGCCCGTCGGGGGGGTATAGCACAGATACGCAGTATTTT. This rearrangement joins TRBV5-1 to TRBJ2-3, with 8 bases lining up with TRBD2. The CDR3 covers 16 residues. V lost 4 bases to trimming and J lost 0 bases; unmatched junction nucleotides: 7. Germline values: CDR1 SGHRS, CDR2 YFSETQ.

This clone was observed a single time. The rearrangement links TRBV5-1 to TRBJ2-1, with a weak D call TRBD1 (5 bases). The V and J ends lost 0 bases and 7 bases respectively, with 8 bases between them. CDR1 is SGHRS, CDR2 YFSETQ, per germline. The CDR3 runs to 13 residues. CDR3 in DNA: TGCGCCAGCAGCTTGGTTAGGGGTAATGAGCAGTTCTTC. Translating gives CASSLVRGNEQFF.

V and J are TRBV7-8 and TRBJ1-3, with D possibly being TRBD1 (6 bases). Trimming took off 5 bases at V and 4 bases at J, with 9 bases between the two ends. CDR3 length: 13 amino acids. Germline values: CDR1 SGHVS, CDR2 FQNEAQ. CDR3 nucleotides: TGTGCCAGCAGCGAAGACAGGGGAAACACCATATATTTT. Translated, it gives CASSEDRGNTIYF.

This clone occurred a few times. The rearrangement uses TRBV5-6 and TRBJ1-4; D not resolved. Germline V gene data show CDR1 as SGHDT and CDR2 as YYEEEE. This CDR3 contains 13 residues. Deletions cut 4 bases from V and 6 bases from J, with 10 bases between. The CDR3 region is CASSPYRDEKLFF. The CDR3, as DNA: TGTGCCAGCAGCCCCTACAGAGATGAAAAACTGTTTTTT.

This rearrangement joins TRBV28 to TRBJ1-2; D unclear. Germline V gives CDR1 MDHEN, CDR2 SYDVKM. The CDR3 loop spans 14 amino acids. Between the trimmed V and J ends, which lost 4 bases and 8 bases, there was a span of 17 bases. This CDR3 reads CASSSSYEARGYTF. The CDR3 DNA reads TGTGCCAGCAGTTCTTCTTATGAGGCACGGGGCTACACCTTC.

This clone was seen only a few times. This chain joins TRBV6-6 and TRBJ2-5; 8 nucleotides align to TRBD1. The ends lost 5 bases at V and 6 bases at J; junction bases unmatched: 11. CDR3 length equals 15 residues. The germline V gene encodes CDR1 MNHNY and CDR2 SVGAGI (reference sequence). The CDR3 spells CASSLRQGRRQTQYF. Written as DNA, the CDR3 is TGTGCCAGCAGTCTCCGACAGGGGAGAAGACAGACCCAGTACTTC.

The J gene is TRBJ1-2, the V gene TRBV6-5; no firm D call. The CDR3 loop spans 14 amino acids. CDR1 is MNHEY and CDR2 is SVGAGI in the germline V gene. V dropped 0 bases and J dropped 4 bases, with 9 bases sitting between them. DNA for the CDR3: TGTGCCAGCAGTTACTCGGGCACTCTCTATGGCTACACCTTC. It translates to CASSYSGTLYGYTF.

The CDR3 is CASSGFSGNNEKLFF. The CDR3 coding sequence is TGTGCCAGCAGTGGTTTTTCAGGGAATAATGAAAAACTGTTTTTT. The chain has TRBV2 and TRBJ1-4; TRBD1 might be the D (5 bases). The CDR3 length is 15 residues. The V gene lost 4 bases and the J gene lost 4 bases, with 13 bases spanning the gap. The germline gives CDR1 SNHLY, CDR2 FYNNEI.

CDR3 nucleotides: TGTGCCAGCAGCTTGGCTAGCGGGGGGCCCCACAATGAGCAGTTCTTC. Translated: CASSLASGGPHNEQFF. The genes are TRBV7-9 and TRBJ2-1; 11 bases are shared with TRBD2. The CDR3 has 16 residues. Germline trimming cut 3 bases from V and 5 bases from J; bases unmatched to any gene: 6. In germline, CDR1 is SEHNR, CDR2 FQNEAQ (reference sequence).

The chain carries TRBV4-2 and TRBJ2-3; 7 bases match TRBD2. The junction had 16 bases not matched to a gene; V was cut back by 4 bases and J by 3 bases. Looked up from germline, CDR1 is LGHNA and CDR2 is YNFKEQ. The CDR3 totals 18 residues. The CDR3 region has the DNA TGTGCCAGCAGCCTCCAGAACCAAGCGGGACTTGGGACAGATACGCAGTATTTT. It specifies CASSLQNQAGLGTDTQYF.

This clone appeared a few times. The chain carries TRBV7-8 and TRBJ1-1; D remains unclear. V shed 4 bases and J shed 7 bases, with 7 bases lying between them. Germline CDR1 SGHVS, CDR2 FQNEAQ. The CDR3 length is 11 residues. Here the CDR3 reads CASSSRFEAFF. In nucleotides, the CDR3 is TGTGCCAGCAGCTCGCGATTTGAAGCTTTCTTT.

The V and J genes are TRBV4-3 and TRBJ2-7; D might be TRBD2 (5 bases). V was cut by 0 bases and J by 4 bases, with 10 bases left in between. Germline assignment: CDR1 LGHNA and CDR2 YSLEER. There are 14 residues in the CDR3. As DNA, the CDR3 is TGCGCCAGCAGCCAAGATCGGGGTAATTACGAGCAGTACTTC. Translated, it gives CASSQDRGNYEQYF.

The chain couples TRBV6-1 to TRBJ2-2; possibly TRBD2 for D (6 bases). The CDR3 is 15 residues long. Germline CDR1 reads MNHNS; CDR2 reads SASEGT. Trimming pared 4 bases from V and 9 bases from J, leaving 18 bases between. CDR3 protein: CASSVGGRLVRELFF. CDR3 bases: TGTGCCAGCAGTGTTGGAGGGCGTCTAGTCCGGGAGCTGTTTTTT.

The chain links TRBV9 to TRBJ1-3; TRBD1 might be the D (6 bases). The CDR3 runs to 16 residues. V lost 4 bases, J lost 4 bases, and 18 bases lay in between. The germline V gene has CDR1 SGDLS and CDR2 YYNGEE. The CDR3 DNA follows: TGTGCCAGCAGCTCGTCCGGGACACCTTTCGGAAACACCATATATTTT. Translation gives CASSSSGTPFGNTIYF.